These 18 T cell receptor beta chains came from one sample sequenced in a study of T-cell memory formation after mild COVID-19. Each CDR3 protein is one row after TCRdb ran MiXCR on the 5' RACE reads. The sample carries fewer than 400,000 distinct CDR3 sequences, over 10% recorded once. The sequencing input was PBMCs or a T cell subset sorted from them (not recorded which). These receptors originate from a man aged 18 to 29 who had mild COVID-19 (a few samples of this study predate the infection). Cell type and time point are not known.

The V call is TRBV12-3 or TRBV12-4, the J call TRBJ2-3; maybe TRBD2 (6 bases). The CDR3 spans 17 residues. V was trimmed by 6 bases and J by 4 bases, leaving 23 bases between them. As DNA, the CDR3 is TGTGCCAGCAGCCAGGTTGGACGGGGGAAGGAGGCAGATACGCAGTATTTT. Its protein is CASSQVGRGKEADTQYF.

This chain links TRBV4-1 with TRBJ2-5; 8 bases are a match to TRBD2. The CDR3 consists of 16 residues. Germline CDR1 MGHRA, CDR2 YSYEKL. V lost 1 base, J lost 5 bases, and 9 bases stayed unmatched. The CDR3 region is CASSQATAGGGETQYF. The DNA of the CDR3 is TGCGCCAGCAGCCAAGCTACCGCGGGGGGCGGGGAGACCCAGTACTTC.

CDR3 DNA: TGTGCCAGCACCCCGGGACAGACTTCTTTTCTCACCGGGGAGCTGTTTTTT. This encodes CASTPGQTSFLTGELFF. V usage is TRBV12-3 or TRBV12-4 and J usage is TRBJ2-2, with TRBD1 matching over 7 bases. CDR3 length: 17 residues. Trimming took 7 bases from V and 4 from J; bases not matched to a gene: 15.

The rearrangement links TRBV5-6 to TRBJ1-1; D not resolved. CDR1 is SGHDT and CDR2 is YYEEEE in the germline V gene. The V end was cut by 1 base, the J end by 4 bases, with 8 bases between. There are 13 residues in the CDR3. The CDR3 loop is CASSLMSGTEAFF. Here the CDR3 DNA reads TGTGCCAGCAGCTTGATGTCGGGCACTGAAGCTTTCTTT. The full variable domain, its missing parts supplied by reference TRBV5-6 and TRBJ1-1, is DAGVTQSPTHLIKTRGQQVTLRCSPKSGHDTVSWYQQALGQGPQFIFQYYEEEERQRGNFPDRFSGHQFPNYSSELNVNALLLGDSALYLCASSLMSGTEAFFGQGTRLTVV.

The chain is built from TRBV6-2 or TRBV6-3 and TRBJ1-1; perhaps TRBD1 as D (5 bases). Trimming removed 2 bases at V and 1 base at J, with 14 bases between. The CDR3 sequence is 16 residues long. Germline loops: CDR1 MNHEY, CDR2 SVGEGT. In DNA, the CDR3 is TGTGCCAGCAGTTACCTAGTGGGGGAGGCGAACACTGAAGCTTTCTTT. Encoded protein: CASSYLVGEANTEAFF.

This clonotype was counted a few times. J is TRBJ1-6 and V is TRBV18; D gene ambiguous. V shed 3 bases and J shed 0 bases, with 12 bases lying between them. The CDR3 length is 17 residues. Germline CDR1 KGHSH, CDR2 LQKENI. The CDR3 sequence: CASSPLVGSSYNSPLHF. CDR3 sequence (DNA): TGTGCCAGCTCACCCCTGGTAGGGAGCTCCTATAATTCACCCCTCCACTTT.

The chain couples TRBV4-2 to TRBJ2-7; 7 nucleotides match TRBD1. V trimming: 5 bases; J trimming: 1 base; junction bases outside the gene matches: 17. CDR3 length equals 18 residues. Per germline, CDR1 LGHNA and CDR2 YNFKEQ. DNA for the CDR3: TGTGCCAGCAGCTCGAGAGGGGCCGGGACAGTTACTTCCTACGAGCAGTACTTC. Translated, it gives CASSSRGAGTVTSYEQYF.

The sample holds many counts of this clonotype. The rearrangement joins TRBV5-5 to TRBJ2-1; a weak D match, TRBD2 (5 bases). In germline, CDR1 is SGHKS, CDR2 YYEKEE (reference sequence). V lost 6 bases and J lost 9, with 16 bases in between. The CDR3 runs to 13 residues. CDR3 sequence reads: CASKFSVDFEQFF. The CDR3 DNA reads TGTGCCAGCAAGTTTAGCGTAGACTTTGAGCAGTTCTTC.

The rearrangement links TRBV20-1 to TRBJ1-1, with a weak D call TRBD1 (6 bases). The CDR3 has 16 amino acids. Between the trimmed V and J ends, which lost 0 bases and 3 bases, there was a span of 17 bases. Looked up from germline, CDR1 is DFQATT and CDR2 is SNEGSKA (reference sequence). The CDR3 protein is CSARDPSRGADTEAFF. CDR3 in DNA: TGCAGTGCTAGAGACCCCTCCCGGGGGGCAGACACTGAAGCTTTCTTT.

The CDR3 nucleotides read TGTGCCAGCAGCTTCGGGACTAGCGGCCCCCAAGAGACCCAGTACTTC. Its translation: CASSFGTSGPQETQYF. J is TRBJ2-5 and V is TRBV7-9; 11 nucleotides align to TRBD2. With 3 bases clipped from V and 1 base from J, the junction kept 4 bases outside the gene matches. The length of the CDR3 is 16 residues. Per the germline V gene, CDR1 is SEHNR and CDR2 is FQNEAQ (reference sequence).

Regarding this clonotype: At one end the junction does not follow the germline gene, possibly because of a read error. V and J are TRBV7-2 and TRBJ1-1, with D unclear. Germline V CDR1 and CDR2: SGHTA, FQGNSA. This CDR3 has 8 residues. CDR3 amino acids: CASSPKSW. The CDR3 nucleotides are TGTGCCAGCAGCCCCAAAAGTTGG.

This clonotype was detected only a few times. This sequence joins TRBV7-6 and TRBJ2-1, with TRBD2 matching 9 bases. Per germline, CDR1 SGHVS and CDR2 FNYEAQ. The CDR3 covers 15 residues. After removal of 2 bases from V and 6 bases from J, the junction contained 5 bases not matched to a gene. CDR3 region: CASSLWRGGFNEQFF. CDR3 DNA: TGTGCCAGCAGCTTATGGCGGGGGGGCTTCAATGAGCAGTTCTTC.

The chain couples TRBV7-2 to TRBJ2-1, with D perhaps matching TRBD1 (6 bases). Per germline, CDR1 SGHTA and CDR2 FQGNSA. The V gene lost 6 bases and the J gene lost 10 bases, with 19 bases spanning the gap. This CDR3 has 14 amino acids. CDR3: CASRPATGSREQFF. For the CDR3, the DNA is TGTGCCAGCAGACCGGCTACAGGGTCTAGGGAGCAGTTCTTC.

This clonotype has only a few counts. The gene calls are TRBV10-3 and TRBJ2-7, with D perhaps TRBD2 (6 bases). Trimming left V 10 bases short and J 2 bases short, with 12 bases between. CDR1 and CDR2 from the germline V gene are ENHRY and SYGVKD. The CDR3 spans 12 residues. The CDR3 region is CANGREPYEQYF. In nucleotides, the CDR3 is TGTGCCAACGGGCGGGAACCCTACGAGCAGTACTTC.

The gene calls are TRBV7-2 and TRBJ2-5; no reliable D call. The V gene lost 0 bases and the J gene lost 5 bases, with 10 bases spanning the gap. The CDR3 is made up of 14 amino acids. Germline CDR1 and CDR2: SGHTA and FQGNSA. The DNA for the CDR3 is TGTGCCAGCAGCTTAGCGCTAAGGGCGGAGACCCAGTACTTC. It encodes CASSLALRAETQYF.

V is TRBV12-5 and J is TRBJ2-2; no firm D call. CDR1 and CDR2 from the germline V gene are LGHNT and FRNRAP. This CDR3 spans 14 amino acids. The germline V and J ends were trimmed by 5 bases and 1 base, with 8 bases remaining between them. The DNA for the CDR3 is TGTGCTAGTGGTAAAATCATGAACACCGGGGAGCTGTTTTTT. This gives the protein CASGKIMNTGELFF.

This clonotype was seen ten or more times. The rearrangement joins TRBV24-1 to TRBJ2-2, with D unclear. CDR1 and CDR2 from the germline V gene are KGHDR and SFDVKD. Deletions cut 3 bases from V and 1 base from J, with 11 bases between. The CDR3 extends over 16 amino acids. The CDR3 nucleotides are TGTGCCACCAGTGATCTAGGCCCCGGGAACACCGGGGAGCTGTTTTTT. It codes for CATSDLGPGNTGELFF.

V gene TRBV7-2 combines with J gene TRBJ2-5; D unclear. Trimming removed 6 bases at V and 5 bases at J, with 13 bases between. The CDR3 length is 13 residues. Germline values: CDR1 SGHTA, CDR2 FQGNSA. The CDR3 DNA follows: TGTGCCAGCAGAGCCAGGCTCGGGGAGACCCAGTACTTC. Protein product: CASRARLGETQYF.